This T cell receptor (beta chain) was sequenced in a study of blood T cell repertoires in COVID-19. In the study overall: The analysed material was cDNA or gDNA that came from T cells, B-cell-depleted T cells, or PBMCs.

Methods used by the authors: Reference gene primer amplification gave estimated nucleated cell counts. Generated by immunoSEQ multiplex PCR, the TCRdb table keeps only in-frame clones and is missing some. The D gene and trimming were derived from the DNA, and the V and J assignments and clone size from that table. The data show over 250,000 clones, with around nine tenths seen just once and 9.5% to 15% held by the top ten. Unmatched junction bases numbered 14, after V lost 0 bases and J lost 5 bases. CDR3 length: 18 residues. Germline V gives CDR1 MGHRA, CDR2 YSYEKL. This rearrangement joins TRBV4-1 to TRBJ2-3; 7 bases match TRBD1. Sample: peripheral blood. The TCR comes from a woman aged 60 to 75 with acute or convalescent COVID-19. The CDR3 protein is CASSQDWAGTGARDTQYF. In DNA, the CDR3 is TGCGCCAGCAGCCAAGATTGGGCCGGAACAGGGGCGAGAGATACGCAGTATTTT.